This TCR beta chain was retrieved from a study of technical replicates of blood from several donors. Method: immunoSEQ multiplex PCR; TCRdb's copy keeps in-frame clones and lacks some. The table records around 100,000 clones, about 94% of them present only once. V trimming: 6 bases; J trimming: 3 bases; junction bases outside the gene matches: 6. Germline CDR1 SNHLY, CDR2 FYNNEI. This CDR3 is built from 14 residues. This sequence was found in a human donor in good health. Sample: T cells isolated from PBMCs. The genes are TRBV2 and TRBJ2-7; TRBD1 matches 9 bases. CDR3 residues: CASSSDRGVYEQYF. Written as DNA, the CDR3 is TGTGCCAGCAGCTCCGACAGGGGGGTCTACGAGCAGTACTTC.